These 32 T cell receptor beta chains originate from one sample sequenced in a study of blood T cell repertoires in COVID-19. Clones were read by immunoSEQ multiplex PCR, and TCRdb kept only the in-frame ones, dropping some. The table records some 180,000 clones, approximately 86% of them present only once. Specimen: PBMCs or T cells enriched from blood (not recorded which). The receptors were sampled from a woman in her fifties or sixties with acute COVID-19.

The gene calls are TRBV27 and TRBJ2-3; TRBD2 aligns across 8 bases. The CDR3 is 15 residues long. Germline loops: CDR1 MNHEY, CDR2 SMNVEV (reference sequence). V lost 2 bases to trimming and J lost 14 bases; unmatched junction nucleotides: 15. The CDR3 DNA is TGTGCCAGCAGTTTACTGGTAGCGGGATCGAGTGGCCCGTATTTT. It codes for CASSLLVAGSSGPYF.

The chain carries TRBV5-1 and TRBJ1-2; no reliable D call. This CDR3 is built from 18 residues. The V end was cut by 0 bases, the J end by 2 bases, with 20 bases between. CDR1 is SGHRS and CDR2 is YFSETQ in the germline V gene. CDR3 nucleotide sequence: TGCGCCAGCAGCTTGGAGACACCAGCTCGGCCCGTAAACTATGGCTACACCTTC. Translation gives CASSLETPARPVNYGYTF. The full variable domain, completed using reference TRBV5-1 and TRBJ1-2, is KAGVTQTPRYLIKTRGQQVTLSCSPISGHRSVSWYQQTPGQGLQFLFEYFSETQRNKGNFPGRFSGRQFSNSRSEMNVSTLELGDSALYLCASSLETPARPVNYGYTFGSGTRLTVV.

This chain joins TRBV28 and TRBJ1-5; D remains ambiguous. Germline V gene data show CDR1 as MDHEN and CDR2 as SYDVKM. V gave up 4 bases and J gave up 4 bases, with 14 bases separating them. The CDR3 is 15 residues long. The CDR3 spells CASSSTSVGNQPQHF. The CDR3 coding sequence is TGTGCCAGCAGTTCGACATCGGTGGGTAATCAGCCCCAGCATTTT.

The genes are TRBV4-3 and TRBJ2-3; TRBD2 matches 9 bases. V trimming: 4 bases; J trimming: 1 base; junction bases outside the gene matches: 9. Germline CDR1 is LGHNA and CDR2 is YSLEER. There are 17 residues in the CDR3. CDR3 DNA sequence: TGCGCCAGCAGCCCCGGGGGGGCTAGCGGGGGCACAGATACGCAGTATTTT. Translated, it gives CASSPGGASGGTDTQYF.

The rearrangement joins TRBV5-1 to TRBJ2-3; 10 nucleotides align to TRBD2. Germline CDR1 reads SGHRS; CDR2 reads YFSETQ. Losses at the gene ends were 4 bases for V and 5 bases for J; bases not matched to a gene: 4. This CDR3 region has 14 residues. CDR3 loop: CASSIGTSVDTQYF. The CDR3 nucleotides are TGCGCCAGCAGCATAGGGACTAGCGTAGATACGCAGTATTTT.

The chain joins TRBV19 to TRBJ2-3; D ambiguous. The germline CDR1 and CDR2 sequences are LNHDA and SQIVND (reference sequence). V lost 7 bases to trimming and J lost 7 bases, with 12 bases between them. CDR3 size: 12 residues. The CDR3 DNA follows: TGTGCCAGTACAGGATTACCGAATACGCAGTATTTT. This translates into CASTGLPNTQYF.

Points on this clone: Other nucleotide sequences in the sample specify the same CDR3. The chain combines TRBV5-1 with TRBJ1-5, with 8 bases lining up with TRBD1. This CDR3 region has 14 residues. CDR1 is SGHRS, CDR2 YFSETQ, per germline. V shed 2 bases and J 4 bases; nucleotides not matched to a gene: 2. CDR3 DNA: TGCGCCAGCAGCTTAGGGACAGGTAATCAGCCCCAGCATTTT. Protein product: CASSLGTGNQPQHF.

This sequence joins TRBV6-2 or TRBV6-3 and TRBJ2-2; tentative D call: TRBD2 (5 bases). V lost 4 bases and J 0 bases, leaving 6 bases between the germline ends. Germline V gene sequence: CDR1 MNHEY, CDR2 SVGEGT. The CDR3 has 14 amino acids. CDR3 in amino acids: CASSLRANTGELFF. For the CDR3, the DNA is TGTGCCAGCAGTTTGAGGGCGAACACCGGGGAGCTGTTTTTT.

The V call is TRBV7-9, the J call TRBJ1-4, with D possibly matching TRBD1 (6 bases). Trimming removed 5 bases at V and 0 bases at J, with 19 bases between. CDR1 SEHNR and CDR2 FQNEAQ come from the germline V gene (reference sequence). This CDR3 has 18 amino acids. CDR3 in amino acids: CASSPGASAITTNEKLFF. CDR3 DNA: TGTGCCAGCAGCCCAGGGGCATCCGCGATCACAACTAATGAAAAACTGTTTTTT.

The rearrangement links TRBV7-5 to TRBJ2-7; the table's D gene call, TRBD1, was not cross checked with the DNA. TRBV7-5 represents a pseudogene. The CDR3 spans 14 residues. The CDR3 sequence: CARSPWTASYEQYF. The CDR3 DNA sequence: TGTGCCAGAAGCCCCTGGACAGCGTCCTACGAGCAGTACTTC.

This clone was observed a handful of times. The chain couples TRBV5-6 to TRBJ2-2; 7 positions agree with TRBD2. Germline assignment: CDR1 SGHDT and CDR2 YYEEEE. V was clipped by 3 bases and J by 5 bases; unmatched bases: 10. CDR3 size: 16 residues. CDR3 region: CASSSGGPGRTGELFF. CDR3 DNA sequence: TGTGCCAGCAGCTCGGGGGGACCCGGGAGGACCGGGGAGCTGTTTTTT.

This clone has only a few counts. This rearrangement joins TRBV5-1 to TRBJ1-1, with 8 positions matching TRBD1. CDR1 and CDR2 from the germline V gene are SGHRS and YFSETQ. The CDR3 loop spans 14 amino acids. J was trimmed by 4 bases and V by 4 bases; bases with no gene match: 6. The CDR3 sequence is CASSRLDRGTEAFF. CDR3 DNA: TGCGCCAGCAGCAGGCTCGACAGGGGCACTGAAGCTTTCTTT.

The CDR3 here is CASSQGQGVNYIQYF. Here the CDR3 DNA reads TGCGCCAGCAGCCAAGGACAGGGGGTGAATTACATTCAGTACTTC. The V call is TRBV4-1, the J call TRBJ2-4; 9 bases fit TRBD1. The CDR3 has 15 residues. The V gene end was trimmed by 1 base and the J gene end by 8 bases; junction bases not matched to a gene: 6. Germline V lookup: CDR1 MGHRA, CDR2 YSYEKL.

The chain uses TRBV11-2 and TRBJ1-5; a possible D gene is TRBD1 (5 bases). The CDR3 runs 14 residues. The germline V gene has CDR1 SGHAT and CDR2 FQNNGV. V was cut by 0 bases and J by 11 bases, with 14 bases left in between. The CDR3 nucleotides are TGTGCCAGCAGCTTAGATCCTACCGGGGGAACCCAGCATTTT. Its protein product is CASSLDPTGGTQHF.

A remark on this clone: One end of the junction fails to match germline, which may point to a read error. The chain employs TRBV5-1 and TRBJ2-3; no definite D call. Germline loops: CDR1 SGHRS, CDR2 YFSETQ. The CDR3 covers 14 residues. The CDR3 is CASTLPSVKDTQYF. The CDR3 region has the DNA TGCGCCAGCACCTTGCCCAGCGTGAAAGATACGCAGTATTTT.

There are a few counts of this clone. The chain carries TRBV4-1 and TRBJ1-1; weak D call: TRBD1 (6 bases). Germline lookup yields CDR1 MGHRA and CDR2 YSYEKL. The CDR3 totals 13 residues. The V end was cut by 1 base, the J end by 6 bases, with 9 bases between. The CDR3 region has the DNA TGCGCCAGCAGCCAAGTGGACAGACCTGAAGCTTTCTTT. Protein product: CASSQVDRPEAFF.

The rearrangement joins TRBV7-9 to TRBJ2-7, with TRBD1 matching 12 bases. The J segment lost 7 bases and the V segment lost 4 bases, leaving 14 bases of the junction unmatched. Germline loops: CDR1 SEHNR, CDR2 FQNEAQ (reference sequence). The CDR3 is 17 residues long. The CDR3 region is CASSSSLPGQGAWEQYV. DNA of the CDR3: TGTGCCAGCAGCTCCTCCCTCCCGGGACAGGGGGCGTGGGAGCAGTACGTC.

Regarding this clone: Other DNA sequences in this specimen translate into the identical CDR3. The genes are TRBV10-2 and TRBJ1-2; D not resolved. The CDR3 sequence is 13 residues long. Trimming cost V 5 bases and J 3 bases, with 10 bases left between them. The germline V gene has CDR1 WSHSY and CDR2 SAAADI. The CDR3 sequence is CASSPGGDYGYTF. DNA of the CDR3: TGCGCCAGCAGTCCCGGCGGCGACTATGGCTACACCTTC.

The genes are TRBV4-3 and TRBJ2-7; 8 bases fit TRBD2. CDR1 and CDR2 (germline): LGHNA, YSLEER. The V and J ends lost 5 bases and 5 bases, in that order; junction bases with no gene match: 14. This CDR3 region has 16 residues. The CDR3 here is CASSSQPGLGIHEQYF. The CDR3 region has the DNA TGCGCCAGCAGCTCACAACCGGGACTAGGTATCCACGAGCAGTACTTC.

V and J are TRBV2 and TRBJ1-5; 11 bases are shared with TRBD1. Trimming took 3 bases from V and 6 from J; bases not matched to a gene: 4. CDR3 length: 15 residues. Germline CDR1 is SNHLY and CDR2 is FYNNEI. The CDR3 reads CASSDRTGGFQPQHF. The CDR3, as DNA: TGTGCCAGCAGTGATAGGACAGGGGGCTTTCAGCCCCAGCATTTT. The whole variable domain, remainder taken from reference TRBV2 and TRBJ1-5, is EPEVTQTPSHQVTQMGQEVILRCVPISNHLYFYWYRQILGQKVEFLVSFYNNEISEKSEIFDDQFSVERPDGSNFTLKIRSTKLEDSAMYFCASSDRTGGFQPQHFGDGTRLSIL.

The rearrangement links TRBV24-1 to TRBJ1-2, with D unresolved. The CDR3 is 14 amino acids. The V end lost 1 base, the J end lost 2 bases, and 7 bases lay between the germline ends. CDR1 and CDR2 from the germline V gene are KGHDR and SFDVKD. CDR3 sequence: CATSDFTVNYGYTF. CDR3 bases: TGTGCCACCAGTGATTTTACGGTGAACTATGGCTACACCTTC.

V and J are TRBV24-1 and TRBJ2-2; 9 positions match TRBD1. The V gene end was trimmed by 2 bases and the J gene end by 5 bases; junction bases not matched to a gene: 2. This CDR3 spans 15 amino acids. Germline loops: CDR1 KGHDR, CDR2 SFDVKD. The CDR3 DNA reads TGTGCCACCAGTGATTCCGGGACAGGGACCGGGGAGCTGTTTTTT. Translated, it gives CATSDSGTGTGELFF.

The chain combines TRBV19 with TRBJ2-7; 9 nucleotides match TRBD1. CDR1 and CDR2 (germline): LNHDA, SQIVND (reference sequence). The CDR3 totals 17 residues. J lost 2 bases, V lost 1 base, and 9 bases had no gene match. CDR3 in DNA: TGTGCCAGTAGTATAGTTTGGTCAAGGACAGGGGCCTACGAGCAGTACTTC. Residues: CASSIVWSRTGAYEQYF.

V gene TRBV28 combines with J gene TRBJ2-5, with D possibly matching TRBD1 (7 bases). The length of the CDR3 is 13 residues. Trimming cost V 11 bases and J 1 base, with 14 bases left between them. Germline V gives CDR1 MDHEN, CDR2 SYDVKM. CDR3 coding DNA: TGTGCCGTGCGGGACAGTACCCAAGAGACCCAGTACTTC. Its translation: CAVRDSTQETQYF.

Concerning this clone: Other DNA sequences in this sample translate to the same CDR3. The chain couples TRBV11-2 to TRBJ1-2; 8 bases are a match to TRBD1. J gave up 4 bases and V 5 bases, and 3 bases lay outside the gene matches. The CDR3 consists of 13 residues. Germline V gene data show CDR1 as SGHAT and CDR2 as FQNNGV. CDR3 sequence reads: CASSLDRGYGYTF. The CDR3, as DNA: TGTGCCAGCAGCCTCGACAGGGGCTATGGCTACACCTTC.

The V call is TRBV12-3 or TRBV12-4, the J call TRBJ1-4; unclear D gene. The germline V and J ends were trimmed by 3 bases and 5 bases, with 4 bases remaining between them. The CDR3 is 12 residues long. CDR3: CASSFPNEKLFF. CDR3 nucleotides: TGTGCCAGCAGTTTTCCAAATGAAAAACTGTTTTTT.

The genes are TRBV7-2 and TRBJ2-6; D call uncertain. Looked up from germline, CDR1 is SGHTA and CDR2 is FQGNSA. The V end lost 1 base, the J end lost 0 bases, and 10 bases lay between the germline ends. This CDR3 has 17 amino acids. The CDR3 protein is CASSLEIFSSGANVLTF. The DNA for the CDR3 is TGTGCCAGCAGCTTAGAAATCTTCAGCTCTGGGGCCAACGTCCTGACTTTC.

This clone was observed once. In DNA, the CDR3 is TGCGCCAGCAGCCAAGATGCTGCGGACGGGGTGCTATATGGCTACACCTTC. This encodes CASSQDAADGVLYGYTF. The chain joins TRBV4-3 to TRBJ1-2, with unresolved D. CDR3 length: 17 amino acids. Per the germline V gene, CDR1 is LGHNA and CDR2 is YSLEER. With 0 bases removed from V and 5 bases from J, the gap between germline ends came to 19 bases.

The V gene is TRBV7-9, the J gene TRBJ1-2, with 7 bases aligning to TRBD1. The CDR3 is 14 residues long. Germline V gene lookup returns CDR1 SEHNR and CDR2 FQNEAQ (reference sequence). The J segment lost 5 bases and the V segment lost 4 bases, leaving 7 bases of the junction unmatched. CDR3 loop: CASSSQQGIYGYTF. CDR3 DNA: TGTGCCAGCAGCTCGCAACAGGGGATTTATGGCTACACCTTC.

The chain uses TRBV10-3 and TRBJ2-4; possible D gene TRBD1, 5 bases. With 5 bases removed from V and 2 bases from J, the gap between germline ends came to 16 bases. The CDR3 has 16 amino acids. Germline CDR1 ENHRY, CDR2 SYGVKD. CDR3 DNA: TGTGCCATCAGTCATCCAAGGGGTCGGACCAAAAACATTCAGTACTTC. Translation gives CAISHPRGRTKNIQYF.

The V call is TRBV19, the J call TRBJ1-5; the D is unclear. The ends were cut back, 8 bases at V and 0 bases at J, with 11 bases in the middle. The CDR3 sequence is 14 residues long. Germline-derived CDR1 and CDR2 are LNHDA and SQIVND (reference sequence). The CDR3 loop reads CASSQDYSNQPQHF. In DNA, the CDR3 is TGTGCCAGTTCTCAGGATTATAGCAATCAGCCCCAGCATTTT.

CDR3 loop: CASRGGQGYTEAFF. CDR3 coding DNA: TGCGCCAGCCGCGGGGGACAGGGGTACACTGAAGCTTTCTTT. The rearrangement joins TRBV10-2 to TRBJ1-1, with 10 positions matching TRBD1. Trimming at V came to 8 bases and at J to 3 bases, leaving 6 bases not matched to a gene. The germline CDR1 and CDR2 sequences are WSHSY and SAAADI. The length of the CDR3 is 14 residues.